These 12 T cell receptor beta chains were sequenced from one sample in a study of OX40 agonist ivuxolimab in advanced cancers. Clones were read by immunoSEQ multiplex PCR, and TCRdb kept only the in-frame ones, dropping some. The repertoire has 50,000 to 65,000 clones, approximately 88% of them found once; the top ten carry roughly 2.1%. This sample comprised CD4+ or CD8+ T cells sorted from blood, obtained in a trial of the OX40 agonist ivuxolimab. These receptors came from an adult with an advanced solid tumor such as melanoma, head and neck, liver or kidney cancer.

The rearrangement uses TRBV5-6 and TRBJ2-5; D may match TRBD1 or TRBD2 (5 bases each). The V end lost 0 bases, the J end lost 0 bases, and 9 bases lay between the germline ends. Germline V lookup: CDR1 SGHDT, CDR2 YYEEEE. CDR3 length: 15 residues. DNA for the CDR3: TGTGCCAGCAGCTTGGCCGGGACGAACCAAGAGACCCAGTACTTC. Translation: CASSLAGTNQETQYF.

The chain couples TRBV15 to TRBJ1-1; D may be TRBD1 (5 bases). The V end lost 6 bases, the J end lost 8 bases, and 13 bases lay between the germline ends. The CDR3 contains 12 residues. Germline CDR1 reads LNHNV; CDR2 reads YYDKDF (reference sequence). The CDR3 protein is CATSPQGWEAFF. CDR3 DNA: TGTGCCACCAGTCCCCAGGGATGGGAAGCTTTCTTT.

V and J are TRBV2 and TRBJ2-3; TRBD2 matches 11 bases. Germline CDR1 is SNHLY and CDR2 is FYNNEI. Trimming removed 4 bases from V and 1 base from J; junction bases left unmatched: 4. CDR3 length: 16 residues. The CDR3 nucleotides are TGTGCCAGCAGTGTCCTAGCGGGGGGAGGCACAGATACGCAGTATTTT. It yields the protein CASSVLAGGGTDTQYF.

V usage is TRBV4-2 and J usage is TRBJ2-2, with 7 nucleotides matching TRBD1. V shed 4 bases and J 6 bases; nucleotides not matched to a gene: 8. The CDR3 is 15 residues long. CDR1 is LGHNA, CDR2 YNFKEQ, per germline. The CDR3 reads CASSPGTADAGELFF. CDR3 bases: TGTGCCAGCAGCCCGGGGACAGCGGACGCCGGGGAGCTGTTTTTT.

The V call is TRBV7-3, the J call TRBJ2-3; 8 bases agree with TRBD2. Germline trimming cut 5 bases from V and 4 bases from J; bases unmatched to any gene: 8. Germline CDR1 and CDR2: SGHTA and FQGTGA. The CDR3 loop spans 15 amino acids. For the CDR3, the DNA is TGTGCCAGCAGCGTAGCGGGACACCGCGCAGATACGCAGTATTTT. Translation: CASSVAGHRADTQYF.

This clone appeared once. The chain is built from TRBV2 and TRBJ2-5; no firm D call. The CDR3 has 13 residues. CDR1 is SNHLY, CDR2 FYNNEI, per germline. The V and J ends lost 4 bases and 0 bases respectively, with 6 bases between them. For the CDR3, the DNA is TGTGCCAGCAGTGGCCCCAACCAAGAGACCCAGTACTTC. This codes for CASSGPNQETQYF.

This sequence joins TRBV11-3 and TRBJ2-2, with 14 bases identical to TRBD2. The germline V gene has CDR1 SGHNT and CDR2 YENEEA. The CDR3 is 19 residues long. The J segment lost 1 base and the V segment lost 5 bases, leaving 9 bases of the junction unmatched. The CDR3 here is CASSPSTSGRARNTGELFF. CDR3 in DNA: TGTGCCAGCAGCCCGTCGACTAGCGGGAGGGCCAGGAACACCGGGGAGCTGTTTTTT.

The V call is TRBV6-1, the J call TRBJ1-2; D gene uncertain. Germline V gene lookup returns CDR1 MNHNS and CDR2 SASEGT. The CDR3 covers 11 residues. V was trimmed by 5 bases and J by 8 bases, leaving 9 bases between them. The CDR3 sequence is CASSFLGGYTF. The CDR3 coding sequence is TGTGCCAGCAGTTTTCTCGGCGGCTACACCTTC.

The chain recombines TRBV7-2 with TRBJ1-5, with TRBD1 as a possible D gene (6 bases). Germline V gene sequence: CDR1 SGHTA, CDR2 FQGNSA. Trimming pared 5 bases from V and 6 bases from J, leaving 17 bases between. The CDR3 extends over 15 amino acids. DNA for the CDR3: TGTGCCAGCAGCCCTGACCCGGGGGCAGGTCAGCCCCAGCATTTT. It specifies CASSPDPGAGQPQHF. Using reference TRBV7-2 and TRBJ1-5 for the parts outside the CDR3, the full variable domain is GAGVSQSPSNKVTEKGKDVELRCDPISGHTALYWYRQSLGQGLEFLIYFQGNSAPDKSGLPSDRFSAERTGGSVSTLTIQRTQQEDSAVYLCASSPDPGAGQPQHFGDGTRLSIL.

This rearrangement joins TRBV5-1 to TRBJ1-1; D is perhaps TRBD1 (5 bases). V lost 4 bases to trimming and J lost 8 bases, with 21 bases between them. CDR3 length equals 15 residues. Germline V gene lookup returns CDR1 SGHRS and CDR2 YFSETQ. CDR3 in DNA: TGCGCCAGCAGCCGAGAAAACCAGAGAGGGGTGGAAGCTTTCTTT. The encoded protein is CASSRENQRGVEAFF.

The chain employs TRBV4-2 and TRBJ1-6; D is unclear. The CDR3 is 18 residues long. V was clipped by 1 base and J by 4 bases, with 17 bases between them. The germline gives CDR1 LGHNA, CDR2 YNFKEQ. The CDR3 spells CASSQVARSVTYNSPLHF. The CDR3 bases are TGTGCCAGCAGCCAAGTGGCCCGGTCAGTCACTTATAATTCACCCCTCCACTTT.

In this sample, this clone turned up once. J is TRBJ2-3 and V is TRBV11-3; the match to TRBD2 covers 8 bases. The germline V gene encodes CDR1 SGHNT and CDR2 YENEEA. The length of the CDR3 is 16 residues. V trimming: 1 base; J trimming: 1 base; junction bases outside the gene matches: 4. The CDR3 DNA follows: TGTGCCAGCAGCTTAGTAATGACTAGCGGCACAGATACGCAGTATTTT. It specifies CASSLVMTSGTDTQYF. The whole variable domain, filled in from reference TRBV11-3 and TRBJ2-3, reads EAGVVQSPRYKIIEKKQPVAFWCNPISGHNTLYWYLQNLGQGPELLIRYENEEAVDDSQLPKDRFSAERLKGVDSTLKIQPAELGDSAVYLCASSLVMTSGTDTQYFGPGTRLTVL.